This TCR beta chain was identified during a study of T-cell memory formation after mild COVID-19. Study results and limitations: The study detected some responding clones in pre-infection memory, suggesting cross-reactive memory joined.

TCRdb recomputed calls from the 5' RACE reads with MiXCR, one row per CDR3 protein. The repertoire has 430,000 or so distinct CDR3 sequences, roughly 23% of them found once; the top ten carry around 13%. This clonotype was observed a handful of times. Its antigen is undetermined. The CDR3 extends over 15 amino acids. V dropped 0 bases and J dropped 4 bases, with 12 bases sitting between them. Germline V gives CDR1 LGHNA, CDR2 YNFKEQ. Specimen: PBMCs or a T cell subset sorted from them (not recorded which). The chain uses TRBV4-2 and TRBJ1-1, with D tentatively TRBD1 (5 bases). The TCR comes from an adult woman who had mild COVID-19 (a few samples of this study predate the infection). Cell type and time point are not known. Written as DNA, the CDR3 is TGTGCCAGCAGCCAAGAATTGGGGGGACTCACTGAAGCTTTCTTT. Amino acids: CASSQELGGLTEAFF.